The present T cell receptor beta chain was sequenced within a study of cytomegalovirus exposure and HLA in healthy donors. Study background: Tens of millions of unique TCRs from HLA-typed donors were held in an early release of data. Findings of the study overall: HLA alleles showed associations with roughly 17,000 TCR beta sequences in a later analysis, at a 0.05 false discovery rate. Presence/absence analyses rested on an assumption that sequencing depth was roughly uniform across donors.

The primer mix had 60 Vbeta and 13 Jbeta primers. The table came from immunoSEQ multiplex PCR; TCRdb's copy has only in-frame clones and leaves some out. Of roughly 160,000 clones detected, around three quarters appear once; the ten largest clones hold 2% to 2.5%. Germline CDR1 is MDHEN and CDR2 is SYDVKM. V shed 3 bases, J shed 0 bases, and the junction held 17 bases outside the gene matches. The CDR3 spans 21 residues. Concerning this clone itself: The antigen is not known.

The sequenced material came from PBMCs. The V call is TRBV28, the J call TRBJ2-3, with 11 positions matching TRBD2. The receptor was isolated from a man in his fifties in good health and CMV-seropositive. CDR3 bases: TGTGCCAGCAGTTTCCCTGGACTAGCGGGCCTCAACCTTTCTAGCACAGATACGCAGTATTTT. Protein: CASSFPGLAGLNLSSTDTQYF.